This T cell receptor beta chain originates from a study of T cells in Graves' hyperthyroidism and ophthalmopathy. This clonotype was detected ten times or more. V shed 4 bases, J shed 4 bases, and the junction held 16 bases outside the gene matches. The CDR3 contains 18 residues. Germline V gene data show CDR1 as SGHAT and CDR2 as FQDESV (reference sequence). From more than 9 ml of fresh peripheral blood, PBMCs were isolated. The investigators amplified TCR beta CDR3 regions from RNA transcripts. The HTBI primer set served for first-round RT-PCR of the TCR CDR3. MiXCR, applied by TCRdb to the multiplex PCR reads, yields one record per CDR3 protein. Of about 350,000 distinct CDR3 sequences listed, around 18% are singletons.

This receptor was taken from a woman aged 35 to 49 with Graves' ophthalmopathy. The sample consisted of blood. The chain recombines TRBV11-1 with TRBJ1-5, with 7 bases aligning to TRBD1. CDR3 nucleotides: TGTGCCAGCAGCTCCTGGGCTACCGGGACAGCAGGTAATCAGCCCCAGCATTTT. It is translated as CASSSWATGTAGNQPQHF.